This T cell receptor (beta chain) was documented in a study of cytomegalovirus exposure and HLA in healthy donors. It was with 60 Vbeta and 13 Jbeta primers that the PCR ran. Data came from immunoSEQ multiplex PCR; TCRdb stores just in-frame clones and leaves some out. The table lists approximately 150,000 clones, around 86% of them singletons, with less than 3.5% in the top ten. CDR1 and CDR2 from the germline V gene are SGHTA and FQGTGA. The CDR3 is 15 amino acids. The germline V and J ends were trimmed by 5 bases and 0 bases, with 11 bases remaining between them. Notes on this clone: Its antigen is currently unknown.

Study-wide results and limits: While the bulk of TCR sequences proved rare, some public TCRs turned up in many donors. In a later analysis, a missense DCLRE1C variant was linked to TCR beta V- and J-gene trimming.

The sequence was obtained from a woman under 40 in good health and CMV-seronegative. This chain connects TRBV7-3 to TRBJ2-1; D is unresolved. The sample taken for sequencing was PBMCs. This chain's CDR3 is CASSTTASSYNEQFF. CDR3 DNA sequence: TGTGCCAGCAGCACCACAGCAAGCTCCTACAATGAGCAGTTCTTC.